Included here is one T cell receptor (beta chain) sequence, with context. The protocol was immunoSEQ multiplex PCR, while the TCRdb copy is restricted to in-frame clones and leaves out a portion. The sample records more than 100,000 clones, around four fifths being singletons. There are 17 residues in the CDR3. Unmatched junction bases numbered 7, after V lost 0 bases and J lost 2 bases. Germline CDR1 SGHAT, CDR2 FQNNGV. These data are taken from a study of blood T cell repertoires in COVID-19. The overall study: Sites in the United States, Italy and Spain provided acute and convalescent COVID-19 samples.

The genes are TRBV11-2 and TRBJ2-7; TRBD2 agrees at 10 bases. The sample consisted of PBMCs or T cells enriched from blood (not recorded which). This TCR came from a man between 35 and 55 years old with acute COVID-19. The CDR3 DNA is TGTGCCAGCAGCTTAGATCCAGGAACTAGCGGGACCTACGAGCAGTACTTC. Its translation is CASSLDPGTSGTYEQYF. Complete variable domain (other parts from reference TRBV11-2 and TRBJ2-7): EAGVAQSPRYKIIEKRQSVAFWCNPISGHATLYWYQQILGQGPKLLIQFQNNGVVDDSQLPKDRFSAERLKGVDSTLKIQPAKLEDSAVYLCASSLDPGTSGTYEQYFGPGTRLTVT.